Given below is one T cell receptor (beta chain) in context. Its antigen is currently unknown. The PCR employed 60 Vbeta primers together with 13 Jbeta primers. The method was immunoSEQ multiplex PCR; TCRdb's version includes in-frame clones alone and lacks a portion of them. The data hold 100,000 to 150,000 clones, with 70% to 85% observed a single time. Per germline, CDR1 SGHNT and CDR2 YYREEE (reference sequence). V lost 0 bases and J lost 1, with 7 bases in between. The CDR3 totals 14 residues. These data originate in a study of cytomegalovirus exposure and HLA in healthy donors. At the level of the study: Unique TCR beta sequences numbering 117 million came from 190 million or so T cells in an earlier analysis. The early release's HLA-typed donors yielded tens of millions of unique TCRs. Overall study findings and caveats: A few V segments could not be told apart, such as TRBV6-2 and TRBV6-3, and were left out. An analysis was carried out later, and it reportedly showed fewer N-insertions in an Asian-associated ancestry cluster than the roughly 670-donor mean.

Sequencing input: PBMCs. The rearrangement joins TRBV5-4 to TRBJ1-1, with D hard to call. The TCR originated in a woman in her sixties or seventies in good health and CMV-seropositive. CDR3 nucleotide sequence: TGTGCCAGCAGCTTGGGTGCAGGGAACACTGAAGCTTTCTTT. This encodes CASSLGAGNTEAFF.